The 31 T cell receptor beta chains given below trace back to one sample, sequenced in a study of T cell changes during pregnancy in multiple sclerosis. Some clones are missing from TCRdb's copy, which holds only in-frame ones; the method was immunoSEQ multiplex PCR. Of approximately 85,000 clones listed, approximately 90% were seen once; the top ten hold roughly 2.5%. Sequences were derived from peripheral blood, sampled in the first trimester of pregnancy. The receptors stem from a female donor with multiple sclerosis, enrolled in a pregnancy study.

Only one count was recorded for this clone. This chain joins TRBV6-5 and TRBJ1-4, with D possibly matching TRBD1 (6 bases). Germline V gene lookup returns CDR1 MNHEY and CDR2 SVGAGI. V shed 6 bases and J shed 7 bases, with 15 bases lying between them. CDR3 size: 14 residues. CDR3 sequence (DNA): TGTGCCAGCAGCCGCAGGGGTGGGAGTGAAAAACTGTTTTTT. Translation: CASSRRGGSEKLFF.

CDR3: CASSAPPGLLSYEQYF. The CDR3 DNA follows: TGTGCCAGCAGTGCGCCCCCGGGACTACTTTCCTACGAGCAGTACTTC. This chain connects TRBV6-6 to TRBJ2-7, with 7 bases lining up with TRBD2. In germline, CDR1 is MNHNY, CDR2 SVGAGI (reference sequence). This CDR3 has 16 residues. Germline trimming cut 5 bases from V and 1 base from J; bases unmatched to any gene: 11.

This rearrangement joins TRBV19 to TRBJ1-5, with 10 bases that match TRBD1. CDR3 length equals 16 residues. CDR1 and CDR2 (germline): LNHDA, SQIVND (reference sequence). The trim removed 6 bases at V and 3 bases at J, leaving 8 bases unmatched. The CDR3 DNA is TGTGCCAGTAGCTACTTCGGACAGGGGGACAATCAGCCCCAGCATTTT. The encoded protein is CASSYFGQGDNQPQHF.

This sequence joins TRBV27 and TRBJ2-1; TRBD2 is a possible D gene (6 bases). The CDR3 consists of 12 residues. Trimming cost V 2 bases and J 9 bases, with 8 bases left between them. From germline, CDR1 is MNHEY and CDR2 SMNVEV (reference sequence). The CDR3 region is CASSLGTSEQFF. DNA of the CDR3: TGTGCCAGCAGTTTAGGGACTTCTGAGCAGTTCTTC.

The chain recombines TRBV2 with TRBJ2-3, with 8 bases aligning to TRBD2. Germline CDR1 is SNHLY and CDR2 is FYNNEI. This CDR3 has 15 residues. V trimming: 6 bases; J trimming: 4 bases; junction bases outside the gene matches: 9. The CDR3 DNA follows: TGTGCCAGCAGGCCCAGAGCGGGAGTCTCAGATACGCAGTATTTT. As protein: CASRPRAGVSDTQYF.

This chain connects TRBV6-1 to TRBJ2-1; 9 positions match TRBD1. With 5 bases clipped from V and 4 bases from J, the junction kept 6 bases outside the gene matches. Looked up from germline, CDR1 is MNHNS and CDR2 is SASEGT. This CDR3 is built from 15 residues. The CDR3 DNA reads as TGTGCCAGCAGTAGTAGGGACAGGGAATACAATGAGCAGTTCTTC. The encoded protein is CASSSRDREYNEQFF.

This clone appeared many times. The V call is TRBV9, the J call TRBJ2-3; 8 positions agree with TRBD2. J gave up 0 bases and V 4 bases, and 7 bases lay outside the gene matches. CDR3 length equals 16 residues. Germline values: CDR1 SGDLS, CDR2 YYNGEE. DNA for the CDR3: TGTGCCAGCAGCATACGTCCTAGCGGGAGCACAGATACGCAGTATTTT. This sequence encodes CASSIRPSGSTDTQYF. Filled out from reference TRBV9 and TRBJ2-3, the complete variable domain reads DSGVTQTPKHLITATGQRVTLRCSPRSGDLSVYWYQQSLDQGLQFLIQYYNGEERAKGNILERFSAQQFPDLHSELNLSSLELGDSALYFCASSIRPSGSTDTQYFGPGTRLTVL.

CDR3 sequence reads: CASSLTRDTEEAFF. DNA of the CDR3: TGTGCCAGCAGCTTAACCCGGGACACGGAGGAAGCTTTCTTT. The rearrangement joins TRBV7-3 to TRBJ1-1, with TRBD1 as a possible D gene (6 bases). CDR3 length: 14 amino acids. Trimming stripped 0 bases from V and 8 bases from J, with 13 bases between. Per the germline V gene, CDR1 is SGHTA and CDR2 is FQGTGA.

The V call is TRBV5-4, the J call TRBJ2-7; no clear D gene. Per germline, CDR1 SGHNT and CDR2 YYREEE (reference sequence). The V gene lost 0 bases and the J gene lost 2 bases, with 12 bases spanning the gap. The CDR3 extends over 15 amino acids. The CDR3 sequence: CASSLGTTPTYEQYF. The CDR3 bases are TGTGCCAGCAGCTTGGGCACGACACCTACCTACGAGCAGTACTTC.

The chain is built from TRBV7-3 and TRBJ2-7; tentatively, D is TRBD2 (7 bases). V dropped 4 bases and J dropped 6 bases, with 13 bases sitting between them. The CDR3 extends over 13 amino acids. CDR1 is SGHTA, CDR2 FQGTGA, per germline. The CDR3 here is CASSSYGGAEQYF. The CDR3 coding sequence is TGTGCCAGCAGCTCATATGGGGGGGCCGAGCAGTACTTC. The full variable domain, rest sourced from reference TRBV7-3 and TRBJ2-7, is GAGVSQTPSNKVTEKGKYVELRCDPISGHTALYWYRQSLGQGPEFLIYFQGTGAADDSGLPNDRFFAVRPEGSVSTLKIQRTERGDSAVYLCASSSYGGAEQYFGPGTRLTVT.

This rearrangement joins TRBV6-5 to TRBJ1-5; D gene ambiguous. The CDR3 is 13 residues long. Germline V CDR1 and CDR2: MNHEY, SVGAGI. Trimming stripped 0 bases from V and 7 bases from J, with 7 bases between. Here the CDR3 reads CASSYSNRQPQHF. The CDR3, as DNA: TGTGCCAGCAGTTACTCGAATCGGCAGCCCCAGCATTTT.

The chain has TRBV9 and TRBJ2-3; TRBD2 matches 10 bases. This CDR3 region has 16 residues. Trimming removed 5 bases from V and 6 bases from J; junction bases left unmatched: 12. In germline, CDR1 is SGDLS, CDR2 YYNGEE. The CDR3: CASSSGGPTLIDTQYF. The CDR3 DNA reads TGTGCCAGCAGTAGCGGGGGGCCAACCCTCATCGATACGCAGTATTTT.

V and J are TRBV5-4 and TRBJ2-3; 10 positions match TRBD1. Looked up from germline, CDR1 is SGHNT and CDR2 is YYREEE (reference sequence). The junction had 6 bases not matched to a gene; V was cut back by 4 bases and J by 1 base. The CDR3 is made up of 16 amino acids. The CDR3: CASSTRQGARTDTQYF. CDR3 bases: TGTGCCAGCAGCACTAGACAGGGGGCGCGCACAGATACGCAGTATTTT.

This chain links TRBV30 with TRBJ2-1, with TRBD1 matching over 10 bases. Trimming removed 2 bases from V and 8 bases from J; junction bases left unmatched: 12. Germline CDR1 is GTSNPN and CDR2 is SVGIG (reference sequence). The CDR3 runs 16 residues. The CDR3 DNA follows: TGTGCCTGGAGTCGACAGGGGGCATGGGGGTTCCATGAGCAGTTCTTC. Protein sequence: CAWSRQGAWGFHEQFF.

V usage is TRBV10-3 and J usage is TRBJ2-7; TRBD2 might be the D (5 bases). The CDR3 length is 11 residues. V gave up 11 bases and J gave up 7 bases, with 15 bases separating them. The germline CDR1 and CDR2 sequences are ENHRY and SYGVKD. CDR3 residues: CASHSSGEQYF. For the CDR3, the DNA is TGTGCCTCCCATTCTTCGGGGGAGCAGTACTTC.

The chain links TRBV28 to TRBJ2-2, with 7 bases that match TRBD1. The germline gives CDR1 MDHEN, CDR2 SYDVKM. V dropped 4 bases and J dropped 5; count of bases not matched to a gene: 7. The CDR3 runs to 15 residues. The CDR3 is CASSSLTGRTGELFF. The CDR3 region has the DNA TGTGCCAGCAGTTCGTTGACAGGGCGTACCGGGGAGCTGTTTTTT.

V and J are TRBV7-8 and TRBJ1-5; 8 bases align to TRBD1. The CDR3 runs to 17 residues. The junction had 8 bases not matched to a gene; V was cut back by 2 bases and J by 2 bases. Germline values: CDR1 SGHVS, CDR2 FQNEAQ. For the CDR3, the DNA is TGTGCCAGCAGCTTACCTGGACAGGGAGAAGGCAATCAGCCCCAGCATTTT. This sequence encodes CASSLPGQGEGNQPQHF.

The chain combines TRBV5-8 with TRBJ2-2, with D hard to call. V was shortened by 0 bases and J by 0 bases, with 6 bases between the two germline ends. Germline CDR1 reads SGHTS; CDR2 reads YDEGEE. The CDR3 is 15 residues long. The DNA for the CDR3 is TGTGCCAGCAGCTTGGTCGTCGCGAACACCGGGGAGCTGTTTTTT. Encoded protein: CASSLVVANTGELFF.

This chain uses TRBV11-3 with TRBJ2-5; 7 nucleotides agree with TRBD1. The germline gives CDR1 SGHNT, CDR2 YENEEA. The CDR3 length is 14 residues. J gave up 2 bases and V 4 bases, and 4 bases lay outside the gene matches. The chain's CDR3 is CASSSRDSQETQYF. DNA of the CDR3: TGTGCCAGCAGCTCGAGGGACAGTCAAGAGACCCAGTACTTC. Filled out from reference TRBV11-3 and TRBJ2-5, the complete variable domain reads EAGVVQSPRYKIIEKKQPVAFWCNPISGHNTLYWYLQNLGQGPELLIRYENEEAVDDSQLPKDRFSAERLKGVDSTLKIQPAELGDSAVYLCASSSRDSQETQYFGPGTRLLVL.

The V call is TRBV6-1, the J call TRBJ2-3; the D gene is possibly TRBD1 (6 bases). The CDR3 length is 14 residues. Germline CDR1 and CDR2: MNHNS and SASEGT. Trimming shortened V by 6 bases and J by 2 bases, and 12 bases separated the two germline ends. The CDR3 nucleotides are TGTGCCAGCAGACAGGGTAGTTCCACAGATACGCAGTATTTT. Translation gives CASRQGSSTDTQYF.

V usage is TRBV9 and J usage is TRBJ2-3, with D tentatively TRBD2 (6 bases). Germline assignment: CDR1 SGDLS and CDR2 YYNGEE. V lost 4 bases and J lost 0, with 15 bases in between. This CDR3 contains 16 residues. The DNA of the CDR3 is TGTGCCAGCAGCCCATTTCGCGGGGTCAGCACAGATACGCAGTATTTT. Its protein product is CASSPFRGVSTDTQYF.

The chain's CDR3 is CASSPGTGNYGYTF. The CDR3 region has the DNA TGTGCCAGCAGCCCCGGGACTGGGAACTATGGCTACACCTTC. The chain employs TRBV11-3 and TRBJ1-2; possible D gene TRBD1, 5 bases. Trimming stripped 5 bases from V and 2 bases from J, with 12 bases between. Germline CDR1 SGHNT, CDR2 YENEEA. This CDR3 spans 14 amino acids.

The chain carries TRBV6-1 and TRBJ1-5; 7 bases line up with TRBD1. This CDR3 is 14 amino acids long. Germline-derived CDR1 and CDR2 are MNHNS and SASEGT. J gave up 7 bases and V 3 bases, and 6 bases lay outside the gene matches. The CDR3, as DNA: TGTGCCAGCAGTGAGACAGGGTACCGGCAGCCCCAGCATTTT. It yields the protein CASSETGYRQPQHF.

The CDR3 spells CASSLEGQGLYNEQFF. In nucleotides, the CDR3 is TGTGCCAGCAGCTTAGAAGGGCAGGGCCTATACAATGAGCAGTTCTTC. The J gene is TRBJ2-1, the V gene TRBV7-6; D may be TRBD1 (5 bases). The CDR3 sequence is 16 residues long. Germline values: CDR1 SGHVS, CDR2 FNYEAQ. V lost 1 base, J lost 4 bases, and 14 bases lay in between.

CDR3 DNA: TGTGCCAGCAGTTGGACAGGCGGCGGTCAGCCCCAGCATTTT. Its protein is CASSWTGGGQPQHF. The genes are TRBV6-1 and TRBJ1-5; TRBD1 matches at 7 bases. Looked up from germline, CDR1 is MNHNS and CDR2 is SASEGT. The V gene end was trimmed by 5 bases and the J gene end by 6 bases; junction bases not matched to a gene: 7. The CDR3 extends over 14 amino acids.

The chain carries TRBV10-3 and TRBJ2-1; 8 bases fit TRBD2. The CDR3 totals 13 residues. Germline V gene lookup returns CDR1 ENHRY and CDR2 SYGVKD. The J segment lost 0 bases and the V segment lost 10 bases, leaving 2 bases of the junction unmatched. CDR3 DNA: TGTGCCAGTAGCGGGATCTCCTACAATGAGCAGTTCTTC. As protein: CASSGISYNEQFF.

The chain combines TRBV18 with TRBJ2-2, with TRBD2 matching 8 bases. The CDR3 runs to 19 residues. Per the germline V gene, CDR1 is KGHSH and CDR2 is LQKENI. J lost 0 bases, V lost 3 bases, and 12 bases had no gene match. CDR3 region: CASSPWSSGAAANTGELFF. DNA for the CDR3: TGTGCCAGCTCACCCTGGAGTAGCGGGGCCGCCGCGAACACCGGGGAGCTGTTTTTT.

The rearrangement uses TRBV4-2 and TRBJ2-5; TRBD2 might be the D (6 bases). The CDR3 spans 14 residues. V dropped 0 bases and J dropped 4 bases, with 9 bases sitting between them. Germline assignment: CDR1 LGHNA and CDR2 YNFKEQ. The CDR3 spells CASSQDPSVETQYF. The CDR3 coding sequence is TGTGCCAGCAGCCAAGATCCTAGCGTAGAGACCCAGTACTTC.

V gene TRBV7-2 combines with J gene TRBJ2-7, with TRBD2 matching 8 bases. V dropped 3 bases and J dropped 3; count of bases not matched to a gene: 4. Germline V gene data show CDR1 as SGHTA and CDR2 as FQGNSA. The CDR3 length is 14 residues. Here the CDR3 reads CASSFGLAGYEQYF. Written as DNA, the CDR3 is TGTGCCAGCAGCTTCGGGCTAGCGGGCTACGAGCAGTACTTC.

CDR3 in amino acids: CAIGGQGGYGYTF. The CDR3 region has the DNA TGTGCCATCGGGGGACAGGGAGGCTATGGCTACACCTTC. V usage is TRBV10-3 and J usage is TRBJ1-2, with 9 bases identical to TRBD1. The V segment lost 8 bases and the J segment 4 bases; nucleotides outside the gene matches: 5. Germline CDR1 ENHRY, CDR2 SYGVKD. This CDR3 is 13 amino acids long.

This clone was detected only once. The gene calls are TRBV6-1 and TRBJ2-7, with TRBD1 identical over 7 bases. The CDR3 consists of 13 residues. The V segment lost 8 bases and the J segment 2 bases; nucleotides outside the gene matches: 6. Germline V gene sequence: CDR1 MNHNS, CDR2 SASEGT. CDR3 in amino acids: CASQDRSAYEQYF. The CDR3 DNA reads TGTGCCAGCCAGGACAGGAGTGCCTACGAGCAGTACTTC.